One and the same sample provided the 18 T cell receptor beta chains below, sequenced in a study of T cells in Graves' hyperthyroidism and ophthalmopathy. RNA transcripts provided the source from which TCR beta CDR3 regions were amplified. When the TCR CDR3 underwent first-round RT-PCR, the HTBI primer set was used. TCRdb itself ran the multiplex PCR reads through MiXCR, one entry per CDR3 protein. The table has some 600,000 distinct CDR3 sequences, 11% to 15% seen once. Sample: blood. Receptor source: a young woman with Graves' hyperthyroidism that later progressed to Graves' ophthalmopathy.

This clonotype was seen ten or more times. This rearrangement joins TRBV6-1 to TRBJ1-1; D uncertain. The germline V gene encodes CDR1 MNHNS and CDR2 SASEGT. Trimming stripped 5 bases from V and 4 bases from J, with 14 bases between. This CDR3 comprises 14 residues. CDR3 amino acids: CASSWQSGSTEAFF. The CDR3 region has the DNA TGTGCCAGCAGTTGGCAATCGGGGAGCACTGAAGCTTTCTTT.

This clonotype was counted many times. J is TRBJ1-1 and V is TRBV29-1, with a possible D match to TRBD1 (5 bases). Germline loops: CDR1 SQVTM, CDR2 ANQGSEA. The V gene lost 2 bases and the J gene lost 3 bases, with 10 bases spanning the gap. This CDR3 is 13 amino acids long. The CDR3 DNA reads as TGCAGCGTTGAAATCGGAGGGGACACTGAAGCTTTCTTT. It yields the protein CSVEIGGDTEAFF. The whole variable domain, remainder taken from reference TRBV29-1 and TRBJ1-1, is SAVISQKPSRDICQRGTSLTIQCQVDSQVTMMFWYRQQPGQSLTLIATANQGSEATYESGFVIDKFPISRPNLTFSTLTVSNMSPEDSSIYLCSVEIGGDTEAFFGQGTRLTVV.

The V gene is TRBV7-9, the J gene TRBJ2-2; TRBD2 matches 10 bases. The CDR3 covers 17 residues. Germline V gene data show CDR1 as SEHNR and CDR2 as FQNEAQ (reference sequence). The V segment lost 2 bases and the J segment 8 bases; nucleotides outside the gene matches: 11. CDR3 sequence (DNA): TGTGCCAGCAGCTTAACCCGGACTAGCGGTCCTGAGGGGGAGCTGTTTTTT. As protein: CASSLTRTSGPEGELFF.

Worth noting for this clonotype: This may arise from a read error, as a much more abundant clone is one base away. CDR3 sequence reads: CASSLEQGPTLYEQYF. DNA of the CDR3: TGTGCCAGTAGTCTTGAGCAAGGGCCGACACTCTACGAGCAGTACTTC. The V call is TRBV19, the J call TRBJ2-7; no reliable D call. The CDR3 is 16 residues long. The germline V gene has CDR1 LNHDA and CDR2 SQIVND (reference sequence). V shed 5 bases and J shed 3 bases, with 20 bases lying between them.

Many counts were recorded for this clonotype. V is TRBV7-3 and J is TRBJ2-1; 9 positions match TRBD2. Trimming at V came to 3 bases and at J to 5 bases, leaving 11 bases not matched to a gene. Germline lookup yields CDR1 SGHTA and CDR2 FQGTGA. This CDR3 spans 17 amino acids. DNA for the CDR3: TGTGCCAGCAGCTTCGGGGTAGCGGGAGTGGGGGACAATGAGCAGTTCTTC. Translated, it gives CASSFGVAGVGDNEQFF.

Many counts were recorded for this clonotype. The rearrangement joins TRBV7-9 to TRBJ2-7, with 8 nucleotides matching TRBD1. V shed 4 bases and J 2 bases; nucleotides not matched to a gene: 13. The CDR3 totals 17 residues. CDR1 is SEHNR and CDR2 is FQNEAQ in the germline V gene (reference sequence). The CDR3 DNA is TGTGCCAGCAGCTCCTCAGGGGGCAGGGGGTTTCCCTACGAGCAGTACTTC. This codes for CASSSSGGRGFPYEQYF.

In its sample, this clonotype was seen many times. This chain's CDR3 is CASSFGTGGAETQYF. The CDR3 DNA sequence: TGTGCCAGCAGTTTTGGAACGGGAGGGGCAGAGACCCAGTACTTC. The J gene is TRBJ2-5, the V gene TRBV12-3 or TRBV12-4; 8 nucleotides align to TRBD2. With 3 bases clipped from V and 4 bases from J, the junction kept 7 bases outside the gene matches. The CDR3 runs 15 residues.

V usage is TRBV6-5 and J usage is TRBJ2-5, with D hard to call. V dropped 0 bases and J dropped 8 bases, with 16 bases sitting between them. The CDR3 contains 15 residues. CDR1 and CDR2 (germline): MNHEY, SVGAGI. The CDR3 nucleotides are TGTGCCAGCAGTTACTCGACGGTCCCAATAGCAACCCAGTACTTC. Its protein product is CASSYSTVPIATQYF.

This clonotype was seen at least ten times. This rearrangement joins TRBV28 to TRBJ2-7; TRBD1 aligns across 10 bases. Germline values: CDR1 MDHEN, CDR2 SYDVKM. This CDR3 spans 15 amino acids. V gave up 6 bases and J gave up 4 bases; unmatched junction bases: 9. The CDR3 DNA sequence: TGTGCCAGCAGGCGCGAGACAGGGGGCGTTTACGAGCAGTACTTC. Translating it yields CASRRETGGVYEQYF.

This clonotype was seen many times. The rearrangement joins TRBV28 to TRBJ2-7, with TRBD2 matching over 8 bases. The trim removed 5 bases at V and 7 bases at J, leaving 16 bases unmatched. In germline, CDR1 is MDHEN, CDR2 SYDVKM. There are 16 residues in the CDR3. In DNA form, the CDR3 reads TGTGCCAGCAGTCCAGCCGGGGAAGCGGGGGAAGGGGAGCAGTACTTC. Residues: CASSPAGEAGEGEQYF.

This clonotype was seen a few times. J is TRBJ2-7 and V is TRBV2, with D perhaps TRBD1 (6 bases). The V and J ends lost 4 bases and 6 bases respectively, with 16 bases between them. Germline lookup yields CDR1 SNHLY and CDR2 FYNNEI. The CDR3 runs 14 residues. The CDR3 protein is CASSAEQGRPEQYF. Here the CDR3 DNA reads TGTGCCAGCAGTGCGGAACAGGGCAGACCCGAGCAGTACTTC.

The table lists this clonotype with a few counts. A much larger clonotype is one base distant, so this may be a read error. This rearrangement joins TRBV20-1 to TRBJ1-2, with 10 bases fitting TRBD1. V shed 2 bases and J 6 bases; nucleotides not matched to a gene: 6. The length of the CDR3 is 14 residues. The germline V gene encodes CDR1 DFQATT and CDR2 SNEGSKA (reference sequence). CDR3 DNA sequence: TGCAGTGCTAGATCAGACAGGGGGCTCCATGGCTACACCTTC. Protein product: CSARSDRGLHGYTF.

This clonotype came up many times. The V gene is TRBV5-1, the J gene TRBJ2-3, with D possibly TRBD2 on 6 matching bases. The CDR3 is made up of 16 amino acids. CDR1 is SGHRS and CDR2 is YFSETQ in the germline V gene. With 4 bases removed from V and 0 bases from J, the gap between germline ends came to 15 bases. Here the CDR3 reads CASSMLATTSTDTQYF. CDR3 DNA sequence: TGCGCCAGCAGCATGCTAGCGACCACTAGCACAGATACGCAGTATTTT.

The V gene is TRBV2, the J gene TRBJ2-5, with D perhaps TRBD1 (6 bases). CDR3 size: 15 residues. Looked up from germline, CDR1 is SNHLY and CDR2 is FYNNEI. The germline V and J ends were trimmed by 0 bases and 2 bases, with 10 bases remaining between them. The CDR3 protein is CASSEAGQGQETQYF. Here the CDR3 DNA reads TGTGCCAGCAGTGAAGCGGGGCAGGGGCAAGAGACCCAGTACTTC.

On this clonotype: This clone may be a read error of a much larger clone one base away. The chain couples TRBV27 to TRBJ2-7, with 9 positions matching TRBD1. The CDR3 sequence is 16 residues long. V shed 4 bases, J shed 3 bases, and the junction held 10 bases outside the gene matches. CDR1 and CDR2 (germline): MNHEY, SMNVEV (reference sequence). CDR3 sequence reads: CASSSGGGTGNYEQYF. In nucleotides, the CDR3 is TGTGCCAGCAGTTCTGGGGGTGGGACAGGGAACTACGAGCAGTACTTC.

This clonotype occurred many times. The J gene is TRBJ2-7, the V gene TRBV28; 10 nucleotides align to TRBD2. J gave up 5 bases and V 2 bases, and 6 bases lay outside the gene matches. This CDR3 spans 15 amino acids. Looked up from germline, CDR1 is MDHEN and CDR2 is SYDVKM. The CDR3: CASSLASLAGHEQYF. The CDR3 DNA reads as TGTGCCAGCAGTTTAGCCTCACTAGCGGGACACGAGCAGTACTTC.

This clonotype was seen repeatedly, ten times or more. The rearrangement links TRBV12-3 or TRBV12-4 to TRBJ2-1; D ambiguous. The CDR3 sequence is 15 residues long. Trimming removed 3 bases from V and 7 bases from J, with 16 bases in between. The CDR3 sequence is CASSLWQEWGNEQFF. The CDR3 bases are TGTGCCAGCAGTTTGTGGCAGGAATGGGGAAATGAGCAGTTCTTC.

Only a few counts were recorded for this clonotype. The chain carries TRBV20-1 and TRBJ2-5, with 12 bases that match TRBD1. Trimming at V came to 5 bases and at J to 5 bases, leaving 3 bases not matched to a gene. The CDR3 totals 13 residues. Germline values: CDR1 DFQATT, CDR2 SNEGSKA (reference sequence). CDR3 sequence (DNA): TGCAGTGCTCCCGGGACAGGGGGCGAGACCCAGTACTTC. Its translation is CSAPGTGGETQYF.